The TCR beta chain described here comes from a study of cytomegalovirus exposure and HLA in healthy donors. Study in general: A later analysis reported the same platform for the roughly 120 validation repertoires and the roughly 700 first-cohort repertoires. Study-level points and caveats: The TCR clusters that emerged in the first cohort tended, a later analysis found, to co-occur in the 110 or so validation repertoires.

For this clone: Its antigen is unknown.

CDR3 length: 14 amino acids. Looked up from germline, CDR1 is SEHNR and CDR2 is FQNEAQ (reference sequence). Trimming left V 3 bases short and J 2 bases short, with 11 bases between. The data were produced by immunoSEQ multiplex PCR, yet TCRdb's version contains in-frame clones alone and is incomplete. The sample includes 180,000 or so clones, 80% to 90% seen only once; the top ten take 1.4%. The rearrangement joins TRBV7-9 to TRBJ2-7; tentatively, D is TRBD1 (6 bases). This receptor was identified in a woman aged 25 to 39 in good health and CMV-seronegative. The sample was PBMCs. The CDR3 coding sequence is TGTGCCAGCAGCTTTAACAGGGTCCCCTACGAGCAGTACTTC. It encodes CASSFNRVPYEQYF.